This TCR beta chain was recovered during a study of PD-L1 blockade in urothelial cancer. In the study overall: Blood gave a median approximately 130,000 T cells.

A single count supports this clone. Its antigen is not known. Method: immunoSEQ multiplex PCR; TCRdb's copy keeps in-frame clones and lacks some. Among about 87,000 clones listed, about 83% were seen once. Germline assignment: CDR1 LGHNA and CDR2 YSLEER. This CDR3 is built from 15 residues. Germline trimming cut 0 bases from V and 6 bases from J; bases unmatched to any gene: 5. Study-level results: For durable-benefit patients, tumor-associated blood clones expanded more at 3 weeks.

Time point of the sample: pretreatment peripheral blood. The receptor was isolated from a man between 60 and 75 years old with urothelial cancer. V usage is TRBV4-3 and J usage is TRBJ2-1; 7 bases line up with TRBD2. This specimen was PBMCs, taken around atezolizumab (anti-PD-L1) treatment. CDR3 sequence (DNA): TGCGCCAGCAGCCAAGAGGCGGGAGCCCCCAATGAGCAGTTCTTC. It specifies CASSQEAGAPNEQFF.